A single sample gave rise to the 30 T cell receptor beta chains below, sequenced in a study of T cell responses to AZD1222 COVID-19 vaccine. The method was immunoSEQ multiplex PCR; TCRdb's version includes in-frame clones alone and lacks a portion of them. The data show more than 150,000 clones, about nine tenths seen once. The input for sequencing was peripheral blood, taken on day 0 of AZD1222 vaccination. Receptors were obtained from an adult in good health.

This clone was observed a few times. V gene TRBV6-5 combines with J gene TRBJ1-2; D is unclear. Germline V gene lookup returns CDR1 MNHEY and CDR2 SVGAGI. The CDR3 has 13 residues. With 2 bases removed from V and 4 bases from J, the gap between germline ends came to 8 bases. CDR3 residues: CASSYVQTYGYTF. The CDR3 DNA reads as TGTGCCAGCAGTTACGTCCAGACCTATGGCTACACCTTC.

This rearrangement joins TRBV14 to TRBJ2-3; D may correspond to TRBD1 or TRBD2 (6 bases each). Germline V gene sequence: CDR1 SGHDN, CDR2 FVKESK. With 6 bases removed from V and 6 bases from J, the gap between germline ends came to 16 bases. The CDR3 loop spans 14 amino acids. The chain's CDR3 is CASRRLSGADTQYF. Here the CDR3 DNA reads TGTGCCAGCAGGCGGCTGTCGGGGGCGGATACGCAGTATTTT.

The chain carries TRBV7-8 and TRBJ1-5, with 7 bases identical to TRBD1. Germline CDR1 and CDR2: SGHVS and FQNEAQ. This CDR3 spans 17 amino acids. V lost 5 bases and J lost 5; bases outside the gene matches: 15. CDR3 region: CASSTTRGIGTDQPQHF. DNA of the CDR3: TGTGCCAGCAGCACTACCAGGGGGATTGGAACAGATCAGCCCCAGCATTTT.

This clone was seen just once. This chain uses TRBV25-1 with TRBJ1-4; tentative D call: TRBD1 (5 bases). The germline gives CDR1 MGHDK, CDR2 SYGVNS. The CDR3 sequence is 16 residues long. The ends were cut back, 1 base at V and 5 bases at J, with 14 bases in the middle. The CDR3 region has the DNA TGTGCCAGCAGTGAATTAACAGGCGGCTTGAATGAAAAACTGTTTTTT. Its protein is CASSELTGGLNEKLFF.

The V and J genes are TRBV6-5 and TRBJ2-1, with 8 bases aligning to TRBD2. Trimming removed 4 bases from V and 7 bases from J; junction bases left unmatched: 3. Germline V gives CDR1 MNHEY, CDR2 SVGAGI. The CDR3 sequence is 13 residues long. The CDR3 reads CASSWGLENEQFF. The CDR3 nucleotides are TGTGCCAGCAGTTGGGGACTAGAAAATGAGCAGTTCTTC.

CDR3 region: CASSPTRAPQETQYF. The CDR3 DNA reads as TGTGCCAGCAGCCCGACTAGGGCCCCCCAAGAGACCCAGTACTTC. The chain links TRBV6-2 or TRBV6-3 to TRBJ2-5; tentatively, D is TRBD2 (6 bases). The CDR3 is 15 amino acids. Per germline, CDR1 MNHEY and CDR2 SVGEGT. The V end was cut by 6 bases, the J end by 1 base, with 15 bases between.

This clone was picked up one time. The chain recombines TRBV18 with TRBJ2-1; 7 bases match TRBD2. In germline, CDR1 is KGHSH, CDR2 LQKENI. With 0 bases clipped from V and 0 bases from J, the junction kept 2 bases outside the gene matches. The length of the CDR3 is 16 residues. The CDR3 DNA reads TGTGCCAGCTCACCACCAAAGCGGGACTCCTACAATGAGCAGTTCTTC. Translation gives CASSPPKRDSYNEQFF.

This sequence joins TRBV27 and TRBJ2-1; D might be TRBD1 or TRBD2, each matching 5 bases. Trimming took off 3 bases at V and 2 bases at J, with 14 bases between the two ends. Germline V gene lookup returns CDR1 MNHEY and CDR2 SMNVEV (reference sequence). The CDR3 loop spans 16 amino acids. CDR3 in DNA: TGTGCCAGCAGTTTTGGGGGAGTATACCCCTACAATGAGCAGTTCTTC. It encodes CASSFGGVYPYNEQFF.

This rearrangement joins TRBV10-3 to TRBJ2-1, with D maybe TRBD2 (6 bases). Germline CDR1 ENHRY, CDR2 SYGVKD. The CDR3 has 13 residues. The V gene lost 3 bases and the J gene lost 8 bases, with 11 bases spanning the gap. CDR3 loop: CAISDPAGYEQFF. The DNA of the CDR3 is TGTGCCATCAGTGACCCTGCGGGGTATGAGCAGTTCTTC.

V usage is TRBV18 and J usage is TRBJ2-3; TRBD1 agrees at 10 bases. The CDR3 is made up of 15 amino acids. With 6 bases clipped from V and 1 base from J, the junction kept 4 bases outside the gene matches. Germline CDR1 KGHSH, CDR2 LQKENI. The CDR3 loop is CASSRGQGGTDTQYF. In DNA, the CDR3 is TGTGCCAGCTCCCGAGGACAGGGGGGCACAGATACGCAGTATTTT.

The V call is TRBV28, the J call TRBJ1-5; no reliable D call. V lost 3 bases and J 4 bases, leaving 10 bases between the germline ends. The V gene's germline CDR1 is MDHEN and CDR2 SYDVKM. CDR3 length: 14 amino acids. The CDR3 DNA follows: TGTGCCAGCAGTTTCGGGGTAGTGAATCAGCCCCAGCATTTT. This codes for CASSFGVVNQPQHF.

The chain joins TRBV7-9 to TRBJ1-3, with 7 bases that match TRBD1. Germline assignment: CDR1 SEHNR and CDR2 FQNEAQ (reference sequence). The CDR3 contains 19 residues. V was pared by 0 bases and J by 0 bases, with 11 bases of the junction left unmatched. As DNA, the CDR3 is TGTGCCAGCAGCTTAGCGTTAGGAAGGACAGGAATCTCTGGAAACACCATATATTTT. It codes for CASSLALGRTGISGNTIYF. The variable domain in full, with the rest retrieved from reference TRBV7-9 and TRBJ1-3, is DTGVSQNPRHKITKRGQNVTFRCDPISEHNRLYWYRQTLGQGPEFLTYFQNEAQLEKSRLLSDRFSAERPKGSFSTLEIQRTEQGDSAMYLCASSLALGRTGISGNTIYFGEGSWLTVV.

The CDR3 spells CASMLAMGGELFF. CDR3 DNA sequence: TGTGCCAGCATGTTGGCCATGGGCGGGGAGCTGTTTTTT. This chain connects TRBV7-2 to TRBJ2-2; D gene unclear. The V and J ends lost 7 bases and 7 bases respectively, with 13 bases between them. CDR1 and CDR2 (germline): SGHTA, FQGNSA. There are 13 residues in the CDR3.

V gene TRBV19 combines with J gene TRBJ2-3; D uncertain. The germline V gene encodes CDR1 LNHDA and CDR2 SQIVND (reference sequence). The germline V and J ends were trimmed by 3 bases and 2 bases, with 6 bases remaining between them. CDR3 length: 13 amino acids. The CDR3 region has the DNA TGTGCCAGTAGTATCCTAGACACAGATACGCAGTATTTT. Protein: CASSILDTDTQYF.

The J gene is TRBJ2-7, the V gene TRBV6-1; 8 bases align to TRBD2. Losses at the gene ends were 3 bases for V and 2 bases for J; bases not matched to a gene: 3. This CDR3 has 14 residues. Germline V CDR1 and CDR2: MNHNS, SASEGT. CDR3 DNA sequence: TGTGCCAGCAGTGAGACTAGCGTAACCTACGAGCAGTACTTC. Its translation: CASSETSVTYEQYF.

In DNA, the CDR3 is TGTGCCAGCAGCTTGATAGGCCGGGTACTTAATTCACCCCTCCACTTT. Residues: CASSLIGRVLNSPLHF. The V and J genes are TRBV5-4 and TRBJ1-6; no reliable D call. The CDR3 totals 16 residues. Germline V gene lookup returns CDR1 SGHNT and CDR2 YYREEE (reference sequence). V lost 1 base, J lost 6 bases, and 14 bases lay in between.

The rearrangement uses TRBV10-2 and TRBJ2-1; the D gene is possibly TRBD1 (5 bases). The CDR3 loop spans 14 amino acids. The V gene's germline CDR1 is WSHSY and CDR2 SAAADI. V was shortened by 3 bases and J by 4 bases, with 10 bases between the two germline ends. CDR3 DNA sequence: TGCGCCAGCAGTGAAGGGGCGGAATACAATGAGCAGTTCTTC. Its translation is CASSEGAEYNEQFF.

This clone occurred once. The chain combines TRBV6-5 with TRBJ2-5; maybe TRBD1 (5 bases). CDR1 is MNHEY, CDR2 SVGAGI, per germline. The CDR3 runs to 15 residues. V was pared by 8 bases and J by 3 bases, with 19 bases between. This CDR3 is CASRSQAGNKETQYF. CDR3 sequence (DNA): TGTGCCAGCCGCTCTCAAGCAGGGAACAAAGAGACCCAGTACTTC.

The chain links TRBV7-2 to TRBJ2-7; D is uncertain. Germline V gene data show CDR1 as SGHTA and CDR2 as FQGNSA. CDR3 size: 15 residues. V lost 2 bases and J 2 bases, leaving 13 bases between the germline ends. The CDR3 nucleotides are TGTGCCAGCAGCTTACAGCTAGAACAAACCTACGAGCAGTACTTC. This encodes CASSLQLEQTYEQYF.

This rearrangement joins TRBV19 to TRBJ1-2; 7 nucleotides match TRBD1. This CDR3 has 14 amino acids. J was trimmed by 3 bases and V by 5 bases; bases with no gene match: 6. Germline V lookup: CDR1 LNHDA, CDR2 SQIVND (reference sequence). CDR3 nucleotides: TGTGCCAGTAGTTTGGGACAGAACCACTATGGCTACACCTTC. Translation gives CASSLGQNHYGYTF.

V gene TRBV2 combines with J gene TRBJ1-2; 8 positions agree with TRBD1. In germline, CDR1 is SNHLY, CDR2 FYNNEI. V was pared by 3 bases and J by 4 bases, with 4 bases of the junction left unmatched. CDR3 size: 14 residues. The CDR3 here is CASSEETGVYGYTF. DNA of the CDR3: TGTGCCAGCAGTGAGGAGACAGGGGTCTATGGCTACACCTTC.

The chain is built from TRBV24-1 and TRBJ2-3; 11 nucleotides agree with TRBD2. This CDR3 contains 15 residues. V gave up 6 bases and J gave up 6 bases; unmatched junction bases: 7. CDR1 is KGHDR and CDR2 is SFDVKD in the germline V gene. The CDR3 protein is CATSSTSGSHDTQYF. DNA of the CDR3: TGTGCCACCAGTTCTACTAGCGGGAGTCACGATACGCAGTATTTT.

The genes are TRBV28 and TRBJ2-2, with D perhaps given as TRBD1 or TRBD2 (5 bases each). V was pared by 9 bases and J by 7 bases, with 15 bases between. Germline V CDR1 and CDR2: MDHEN, SYDVKM. This CDR3 comprises 13 residues. The DNA of the CDR3 is TGTGCCAGTTGGGGGATTTTAGGCGGGGAGCTGTTTTTT. This sequence encodes CASWGILGGELFF.

The J gene is TRBJ2-2, the V gene TRBV15; maybe TRBD2 (6 bases). Germline CDR1 is LNHNV and CDR2 is YYDKDF (reference sequence). V was trimmed by 3 bases and J by 2 bases, leaving 16 bases between them. The CDR3 extends over 17 amino acids. The CDR3 reads CATSRDPTGTNTGELFF. For the CDR3, the DNA is TGTGCCACCAGCAGGGACCCTACCGGGACTAACACCGGGGAGCTGTTTTTT.

This clone was counted between two and nine times. The chain carries TRBV9 and TRBJ2-5; possible D gene TRBD1, 6 bases. This CDR3 spans 16 amino acids. V lost 0 bases and J lost 2, with 14 bases in between. Germline V gene sequence: CDR1 SGDLS, CDR2 YYNGEE. CDR3 loop: CASSVATGRGQETQYF. CDR3 DNA sequence: TGTGCCAGCAGCGTAGCCACGGGCAGGGGACAAGAGACCCAGTACTTC.

The rearrangement joins TRBV6-4 to TRBJ2-7, with 7 positions matching TRBD2. CDR1 and CDR2 (germline): MRHNA, SNTAGT. This CDR3 contains 17 residues. J lost 0 bases, V lost 3 bases, and 11 bases had no gene match. CDR3 DNA: TGTGCCAGCAGTGATCTTGCGGGAGCTTCCACCTCCTACGAGCAGTACTTC. It encodes CASSDLAGASTSYEQYF.

The gene calls are TRBV7-6 and TRBJ2-2; perhaps TRBD2 as D (5 bases). Germline-derived CDR1 and CDR2 are SGHVS and FNYEAQ. Trimming stripped 2 bases from V and 4 bases from J, with 11 bases between. The CDR3 has 15 residues. CDR3 coding DNA: TGTGCCAGCAGCTTAATGGCCGAGGGCACCGGGGAGCTGTTTTTT. Protein sequence: CASSLMAEGTGELFF.

CDR3 bases: TGCGCCAGCAGCTCGAGCGGGGAATCATTCTATGGCTACACCTTC. As protein: CASSSSGESFYGYTF. The chain recombines TRBV5-1 with TRBJ1-2; unclear D gene. The CDR3 sequence is 15 residues long. Germline V gene sequence: CDR1 SGHRS, CDR2 YFSETQ. V lost 3 bases and J lost 4, with 16 bases in between.

The rearrangement links TRBV27 to TRBJ2-7; 11 bases fit TRBD1. CDR1 is MNHEY and CDR2 is SMNVEV in the germline V gene (reference sequence). The CDR3 is 15 residues long. Trimming cost V 6 bases and J 0 bases; bases outside gene matches: 4. As DNA, the CDR3 is TGTGCCAGCAGCGCCGGGACAGGGGGCTCCTACGAGCAGTACTTC. It is translated as CASSAGTGGSYEQYF.

The chain is built from TRBV27 and TRBJ2-7; TRBD1 aligns across 8 bases. V lost 2 bases, J lost 1 base, and 1 base stayed unmatched. The CDR3 has 14 amino acids. CDR1 is MNHEY, CDR2 SMNVEV, per germline (reference sequence). CDR3 loop: CASSLGQGSYEQYF. CDR3 nucleotide sequence: TGTGCCAGCAGTTTAGGACAGGGTTCCTACGAGCAGTACTTC.